The 10 T cell receptor beta chains listed next were all sequenced from one sample in a study of T cell repertoires in cytomegalovirus infection. These receptors have no identified antigens. TCRdb passed the reads through MiXCR, listing each CDR3 protein once. The sample shows about a million distinct CDR3 sequences, around 30% of them seen only once. Sequencing was performed on cultured CD8+ T cells from PBMCs, taken from culture after CMV antigen stimulation. These TCRs come from a human donor in good health (CMV status not recorded). Some clones in this sample may be carry-over from other donors' samples.

On this clonotype itself: With a much larger clone just one base away, this may be a read error. The V gene is TRBV7-9, the J gene TRBJ2-1; 7 positions match TRBD2. V shed 7 bases and J 8 bases; nucleotides not matched to a gene: 11. This CDR3 region has 14 residues. CDR1 is SEHNR, CDR2 FQNEAQ, per germline (reference sequence). The CDR3 region is CASTVRAGWDEQFF. In nucleotides, the CDR3 is TGTGCCAGCACCGTACGAGCGGGGTGGGATGAGCAGTTCTTC.

The genes are TRBV27 and TRBJ2-7, with 7 bases lining up with TRBD1. V shed 3 bases and J 5 bases; nucleotides not matched to a gene: 4. This CDR3 has 13 amino acids. Per the germline V gene, CDR1 is MNHEY and CDR2 is SMNVEV (reference sequence). The chain's CDR3 is CASSFRDRDEQYV. CDR3 in DNA: TGTGCCAGCAGTTTCAGAGACAGGGACGAGCAGTACGTC.

The chain combines TRBV12-3 or TRBV12-4 with TRBJ2-1; 8 bases are shared with TRBD2. This CDR3 spans 16 amino acids. Unmatched junction bases numbered 7, after V lost 6 bases and J lost 0 bases. CDR3 protein: CASSANLAGSYNEQFF. The CDR3 nucleotides are TGTGCCAGCAGCGCCAACCTAGCGGGCTCCTACAATGAGCAGTTCTTC.

CDR3 region: CASSLSSAYEQYF. In nucleotides, the CDR3 is TGTGCCAGCAGTTTATCATCTGCCTACGAGCAGTACTTC. This chain connects TRBV12-3 or TRBV12-4 to TRBJ2-7; no reliable D call. The CDR3 runs 13 residues. The ends were cut back, 2 bases at V and 2 bases at J, with 7 bases in the middle.

Ten or more counts support this clonotype. This chain joins TRBV12-3 or TRBV12-4 and TRBJ1-5; no firm D call. The ends were cut back, 3 bases at V and 0 bases at J, with 9 bases in the middle. The CDR3 length is 15 residues. The CDR3 protein is CASSLKSYSNQPQHF. CDR3 sequence (DNA): TGTGCCAGCAGTTTGAAAAGCTATAGCAATCAGCCCCAGCATTTT.

The gene calls are TRBV9 and TRBJ2-6; no firm D call. Germline CDR1 is SGDLS and CDR2 is YYNGEE. V lost 4 bases to trimming and J lost 1 base, with 3 bases between them. The CDR3 sequence is 13 residues long. CDR3 sequence (DNA): TGTGCCAGCAGCAAATCTGGGGCCAACGTCCTGACTTTC. It encodes CASSKSGANVLTF.

This clonotype showed up just a few times. V usage is TRBV4-2 and J usage is TRBJ1-1; possible D gene TRBD1, 5 bases. With 1 base removed from V and 7 bases from J, the gap between germline ends came to 16 bases. Germline CDR1 and CDR2: LGHNA and YNFKEQ. The CDR3 has 15 amino acids. CDR3 sequence: CASSQASDTGGEAFF. The DNA of the CDR3 is TGTGCCAGCAGCCAAGCCTCGGACACCGGAGGTGAAGCTTTCTTT.

In the case of this clonotype: The junction departs from the called germline gene at one end, perhaps through a read error. The rearrangement uses TRBV5-6 and TRBJ2-2; 9 nucleotides line up with TRBD1. In germline, CDR1 is SGHDT, CDR2 YYEEEE. The CDR3 is made up of 15 amino acids. CDR3 bases: TGTGCTAGCAGCTTGGGGACAGGGCTCGCCGGGGAGCTGTTTTTT. Protein sequence: CASSLGTGLAGELFF.

There are many counts of this clonotype. The chain joins TRBV4-1 to TRBJ2-5, with D unclear. V was trimmed by 1 base and J by 5 bases, leaving 14 bases between them. This CDR3 is built from 15 residues. Germline V gene sequence: CDR1 MGHRA, CDR2 YSYEKL. As DNA, the CDR3 is TGCGCCAGCAGCCAAGGTGGGCGCTCGAAGGAGACCCAGTACTTC. Translating it yields CASSQGGRSKETQYF.

The gene calls are TRBV15 and TRBJ1-2; 11 bases match TRBD1. The CDR3 has 16 residues. Trimming cost V 1 base and J 3 bases; bases outside gene matches: 4. Germline CDR1 LNHNV, CDR2 YYDKDF (reference sequence). CDR3 region: CATSRVGDRGDYGYTF. Written as DNA, the CDR3 is TGTGCCACCAGCAGAGTCGGGGACAGGGGGGACTATGGCTACACCTTC.